The entry below describes one T cell receptor (beta chain). The antigen is undetermined. Use of 60 Vbeta and 13 Jbeta primers characterized the PCR. Produced via immunoSEQ multiplex PCR; TCRdb's table is partial and in-frame only. The data contain approximately 180,000 clones, about four fifths of them singletons. This entry comes from a study of cytomegalovirus exposure and HLA in healthy donors. As for the study in general: An earlier analysis found 120 million or so unique TCR beta sequences from approximately 170 million T cells. The study's findings and limits: Overall, about 160 TCR beta chains were annotated as cytomegalovirus-associated.

V shed 5 bases and J shed 0 bases, with 14 bases lying between them. Germline assignment: CDR1 LNHDA and CDR2 SQIVND (reference sequence). CDR3 size: 16 residues. This receptor was obtained from a man aged 18 to 30 in good health and CMV-seronegative. Material for sequencing was PBMCs. The V call is TRBV19, the J call TRBJ1-3, with D tentatively TRBD1 (6 bases). CDR3 DNA: TGTGCCAGTAGTGCCAGACAGGTCGTCTCTGGAAACACCATATATTTT. This codes for CASSARQVVSGNTIYF.